A selection of T cell receptor beta chains follows, all from one sample in a study of blood T cell repertoires in COVID-19. TCRdb keeps only in-frame clones here, not all; method: immunoSEQ multiplex PCR. The table shows about 150,000 clones, with about 90% occurring only once. Sequenced: peripheral blood. The receptors were sampled from a man between 50 and 59 years old with acute or convalescent COVID-19. CDR3s include the opening cysteine and the closing phenylalanine or tryptophan. The D gene is left open where the match is weak. Rows may omit the clone size; those that give it use once, few, many or a size class.

d_call	clone_size	v_call	j_call	cdr3_nt	cdr3_aa
-	-	TRBV19	TRBJ2-7	TGTGCCAGTAGTGCCCCGGGAATTACCTACGAGCAGTACTTC	CASSAPGITYEQYF
TRBD1	-	TRBV6-4	TRBJ2-5	TGTGCCAGCAGTCGCCGACAGGGAGAGACCCAGTACTTC	CASSRRQGETQYF
TRBD2	-	TRBV9	TRBJ2-1	TGTGCCAGCAGCGTCACCCAGCGGGAATGGGATGAGCAGTTCTTC	CASSVTQREWDEQFF
TRBD1	-	TRBV18	TRBJ1-3	TGTGCCAGCTCACTCGGGACAGGGGATGGAAACACCATATATTTT	CASSLGTGDGNTIYF
TRBD1	-	TRBV4-2	TRBJ2-7	TGTGCCAGCAGCCAAGGTGGCAGGGACAGGGGGCGAGTGCAGTACTTC	CASSQGGRDRGRVQYF
-	-	TRBV7-8	TRBJ2-5	TGTGCCAGCAGCCCCAGGACAGCCGAGCACGGAGAGACCCAGTACTTC	CASSPRTAEHGETQYF
TRBD1	-	TRBV20-1	TRBJ1-1	TGCAGTGCTAGTTTAATGGCAGGGGGAACTGAAGCTTTCTTT	CSASLMAGGTEAFF
TRBD1	-	TRBV18	TRBJ1-6	TGTGCCAGCTCACCGGACAGGGGATATAATTCACCCCTCCACTTT	CASSPDRGYNSPLHF
TRBD1	-	TRBV4-2	TRBJ2-7	TGTGCCAGCAGCCAAGAACTGCGGCAGGGGGTCTACGAGCAGTACTTC	CASSQELRQGVYEQYF
-	few	TRBV25-1	TRBJ1-4	TGTGCCAGCAGGGGGCAGGGATTTAATGAAAAACTGTTTTTT	CASRGQGFNEKLFF
TRBD1	-	TRBV29-1	TRBJ1-2	TGCAGCGTTGAAGACGCCGGACAGGGGAATTCCTTC	CSVEDAGQGNSF
TRBD1	-	TRBV13	TRBJ2-3	TGTGCCAGCAGCAACCGGGACAGTACAAGCACAGATACGCAGTATTTT	CASSNRDSTSTDTQYF
TRBD2	-	TRBV18	TRBJ2-5	TGTGCCAGCTCACCATTGGCCTCGATAGCGGGGGACTACCGAGAGACCCAGTACTTC	CASSPLASIAGDYRETQYF
-	-	TRBV6-5	TRBJ1-2	TGTGCCAGCAGTTACTCAGCCTTCTATGGCTACACCTTC	CASSYSAFYGYTF
-	-	TRBV27	TRBJ1-3	TGTGCCAGCAGTTTACGATCAGGGCCACTCTCTGGAAACACCATATATTTT	CASSLRSGPLSGNTIYF
-	once	TRBV15	TRBJ2-5	TGTGCCACCAGCAGAGCCCTAGAGACCCAGTACTTC	CATSRALETQYF
-	-	TRBV6-2/TRBV6-3	TRBJ2-5	TGTGCCAGCAGTTCCGGGACACGACCGGAGACCCAGTACTTC	CASSSGTRPETQYF
-	once	TRBV10-3	TRBJ1-1	TGTGCCATCAGACCTACGGGGGTGAACACTGAAGCTTTCTTT	CAIRPTGVNTEAFF
-	-	TRBV19	TRBJ1-1	TGTGCCAGTACCCCACCCTCATCTAAGTCTGAAGCTTTCTTT	CASTPPSSKSEAFF
-	-	TRBV4-3	TRBJ1-2	TGCGCCAGCAGCCAAGCTACGGGGATTAACTATGGCTACACCTTC	CASSQATGINYGYTF
-	-	TRBV7-6	TRBJ1-5	TGTGCCAGCAGCTTAGTTCCAGGGTATGGTCAGCCCCAGCATTTT	CASSLVPGYGQPQHF
TRBD1	-	TRBV4-1	TRBJ1-6	TGCGCCAGCAGCCAAGAAGGCAGGGGGCTATCCCTCCACTTT	CASSQEGRGLSLHF
-	-	TRBV5-5	TRBJ2-3	TGTGCCAGCAGCTTGTGGATACAGGTTCTTGGAGATACGCAGTATTTT	CASSLWIQVLGDTQYF
TRBD1	-	TRBV11-2	TRBJ1-6	TGTGCCAGCAGCTTCTCCCCGACAGGGGGTTCACCCCTCCACTTT	CASSFSPTGGSPLHF
-	-	TRBV7-2	TRBJ2-5	TGTGCCAGCAGCTTAATCGGAGGGGGGGCCAACCATGAGACCCAGTACTTC	CASSLIGGGANHETQYF
TRBD2	-	TRBV7-3	TRBJ2-2	TGTGCCAGCAGCTTAAATCCGGGAGGGGCCGGGGAGCTGTTTTTT	CASSLNPGGAGELFF
-	-	TRBV9	TRBJ1-1	TGTGCCACAGGGGCTGAAGCTTTCTTT	CATGAEAFF
-	-	TRBV2	TRBJ2-1	TGTGCCAGCCTACTAGCCGGCGATGAGCAGTTCTTC	CASLLAGDEQFF
-	-	TRBV13	TRBJ1-2	TGTGCCAGCAGCGCAAGACCAGGCTATGGCTACACCTTC	CASSARPGYGYTF
-	-	TRBV11-1	TRBJ2-2	TGTGCCAGCAGCTTTAGCAGGGAGCTGTTTTTT	CASSFSRELFF
-	-	TRBV28	TRBJ1-5	TGTGCCAGCAGTCGGCCGGCAGGCGCATCCAATCAGCCCCAGCATTTT	CASSRPAGASNQPQHF
-	once	TRBV10-3	TRBJ2-3	TGTGCCATCAGTGATTTCCGACAGGCAGCCACAGATACGCAGTATTTT	CAISDFRQAATDTQYF
TRBD2	-	TRBV11-2	TRBJ2-5	TGTGCCAGCAGCTCTCCAGAAGCGGGGGGGCGTTTGAGTCGGGAGACCCAGTACTTC	CASSSPEAGGRLSRETQYF
-	few	TRBV28	TRBJ1-1	TGTGCCAGCACCGGACGGGGGGTCGACACTGAAGCTTTCTTT	CASTGRGVDTEAFF
-	-	TRBV5-1	TRBJ2-4	TGCGCCAGCAGCCCCGGGGACATTCAGTACTTC	CASSPGDIQYF
-	few	TRBV19	TRBJ2-5	TGTGCCAGTAGTGGAACAGGGTGGCATCTCGGGGCCCAGTACTTC	CASSGTGWHLGAQYF
TRBD2	-	TRBV10-3	TRBJ2-2	TGTGCCATCAGTGTTAGCGGGGGGTCCGACACCGGGGAGCTGTTTTTT	CAISVSGGSDTGELFF
TRBD1	once	TRBV7-3	TRBJ2-7	TGTGCCAGCAGCGCCTACGGGACAGGGCCCTACGAGCAGTACTTC	CASSAYGTGPYEQYF
-	-	TRBV9	TRBJ2-2	TGTGCCAGCAGCGTAGCTTCCGGCACCGGGGAGCTGTTTTTT	CASSVASGTGELFF
-	once	TRBV5-1	TRBJ2-1	TGCGCCAGCAGCCTTGCGTTGAGTGAGCAGTTCTTC	CASSLALSEQFF
TRBD1	-	TRBV28	TRBJ1-2	TGTGCCAGCAGATCCACAGGGGGACGTGGGTATGGCTACACCTTC	CASRSTGGRGYGYTF
-	once	TRBV10-3	TRBJ1-1	TGTGCCATCGGAGGGACGGTGAACACTGAAGCTTTCTTT	CAIGGTVNTEAFF
-	-	TRBV13	TRBJ1-1	TGTGCCAGCAGCTCAGGACAGACGAACACTGAAGCTTTCTTT	CASSSGQTNTEAFF
TRBD1	few	TRBV15	TRBJ1-2	TGTGCCACCAGCAGAGATCTTTCAGGGGGCGATGGCTACACCTTC	CATSRDLSGGDGYTF
-	-	TRBV2	TRBJ2-2	TGTGCCAGCCGGGTCGACGCGAACACCGGGGAGCTGTTTTTT	CASRVDANTGELFF
-	-	TRBV5-1	TRBJ2-2	TGCGCCAGCAGCGAACAAGCGGGCACCGGGGAGCTGTTTTTT	CASSEQAGTGELFF
-	-	TRBV27	TRBJ2-6	TGTGCCAGCAGTATCGGGACTGGGGCCAACGTCCTGACTTTC	CASSIGTGANVLTF
-	-	TRBV5-5	TRBJ2-7	TGTGCCAGCAGCTTTGAAGGGGCCCCTTCCTACGAGCAGTACTTC	CASSFEGAPSYEQYF
-	-	TRBV5-4	TRBJ1-6	TGTGCCAGCAGGCCGGGATACGATACTTCACCCCTCCACTTT	CASRPGYDTSPLHF
-	-	TRBV5-5	TRBJ1-6	TGTGCCAGCAGCTTCAAGTATGTTCAGGCTAATAATTCACCCCTCCACTTT	CASSFKYVQANNSPLHF
-	once	TRBV6-6	TRBJ2-3	TGTGCCAGCAGTTCCTCCAGGGTGGCGATCCCAGATACGCAGTATTTT	CASSSSRVAIPDTQYF
-	-	TRBV7-2	TRBJ2-1	TGTGCCAGCAGCCAGAGAGGGGCTAGCGTCGCTGAGCAGTTCTTC	CASSQRGASVAEQFF